The clone carrying this TCR beta chain showed up just a few times. As yet, its antigen is unknown. The sample originates from a study of regulatory T cells. The PCR used 52 TRBV and 13 TRBJ primers. Sequenced by immunoSEQ multiplex PCR; TCRdb stores in-frame clones only, minus some. The table lists tens of thousands of clones, more than 85% of them singletons. Autoimmunity was present in every CD3G-deficient patient, worse in two. At testing, patients were 2 to 39 years old, with reduced naive and increased memory T-cell proportions. Regulatory (CD25-high CD127-low) and conventional (CD25-low CD127-high) CD4+ T cells were sorted separately. Overall study results and limits: Regulatory T cells showed the strongest V-J pair restriction and V/J gene skewing among patient repertoires. In CD3G-deficient patients, conventional CD4+ T cells were enriched for hydrophobic CDR3 residues at positions 6 and 7.

The CDR3 has 15 amino acids. In germline, CDR1 is SEHNR, CDR2 FQNEAQ (reference sequence). V was clipped by 3 bases and J by 3 bases, with 9 bases between them. The chain recombines TRBV7-9 with TRBJ2-6, with D tentatively TRBD1 or TRBD2 (5 bases each). The TCR sequence derives from a child under 10 years old with CD3G deficiency. Sequencing used conventional CD4+ T cells sorted from blood. The CDR3 loop is CASSFRGDGANVLTF. For the CDR3, the DNA is TGTGCCAGCAGCTTTAGGGGAGATGGGGCCAACGTCCTGACTTTC.